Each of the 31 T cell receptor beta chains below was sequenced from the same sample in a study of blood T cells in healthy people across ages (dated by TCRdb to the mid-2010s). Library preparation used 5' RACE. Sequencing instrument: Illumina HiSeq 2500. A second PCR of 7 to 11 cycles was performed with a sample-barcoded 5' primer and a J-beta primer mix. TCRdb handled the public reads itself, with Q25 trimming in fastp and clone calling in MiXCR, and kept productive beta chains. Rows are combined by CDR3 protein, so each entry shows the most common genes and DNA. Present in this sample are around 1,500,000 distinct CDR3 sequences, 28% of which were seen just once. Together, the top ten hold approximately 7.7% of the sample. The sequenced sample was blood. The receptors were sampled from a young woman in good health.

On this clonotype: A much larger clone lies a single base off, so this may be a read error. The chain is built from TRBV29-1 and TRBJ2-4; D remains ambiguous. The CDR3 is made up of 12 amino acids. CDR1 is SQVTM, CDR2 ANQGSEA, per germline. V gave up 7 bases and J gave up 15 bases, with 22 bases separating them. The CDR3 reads CSATTVAQRAYF. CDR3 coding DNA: TGCAGCGCGACCACGGTAGCACAAAGGGCGTACTTC.

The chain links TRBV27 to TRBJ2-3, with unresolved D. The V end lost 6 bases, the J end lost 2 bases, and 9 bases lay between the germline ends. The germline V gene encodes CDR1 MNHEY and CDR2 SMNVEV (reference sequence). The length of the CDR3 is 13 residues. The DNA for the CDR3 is TGTGCCAGCAGGTTAGCTCTCACAGATACGCAGTATTTT. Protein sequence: CASRLALTDTQYF.

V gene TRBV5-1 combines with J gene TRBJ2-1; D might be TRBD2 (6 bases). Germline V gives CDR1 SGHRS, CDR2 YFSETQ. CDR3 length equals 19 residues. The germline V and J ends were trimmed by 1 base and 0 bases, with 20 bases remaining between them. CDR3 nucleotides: TGCGCCAGCAGCTTGCCGCCCTGGAAGCGGGCCAGCTCCTACAATGAGCAGTTCTTC. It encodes CASSLPPWKRASSYNEQFF. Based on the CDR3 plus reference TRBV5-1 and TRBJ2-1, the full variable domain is KAGVTQTPRYLIKTRGQQVTLSCSPISGHRSVSWYQQTPGQGLQFLFEYFSETQRNKGNFPGRFSGRQFSNSRSEMNVSTLELGDSALYLCASSLPPWKRASSYNEQFFGPGTRLTVL.

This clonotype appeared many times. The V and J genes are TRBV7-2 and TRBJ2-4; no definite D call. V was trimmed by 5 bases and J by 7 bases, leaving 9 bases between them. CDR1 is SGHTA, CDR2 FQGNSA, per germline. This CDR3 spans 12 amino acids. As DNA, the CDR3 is TGTGCCAGCAGCCCGACCGGGAACATTCAGTACTTC. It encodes CASSPTGNIQYF. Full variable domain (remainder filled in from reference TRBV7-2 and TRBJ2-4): GAGVSQSPSNKVTEKGKDVELRCDPISGHTALYWYRQSLGQGLEFLIYFQGNSAPDKSGLPSDRFSAERTGGSVSTLTIQRTQQEDSAVYLCASSPTGNIQYFGAGTRLSVL.

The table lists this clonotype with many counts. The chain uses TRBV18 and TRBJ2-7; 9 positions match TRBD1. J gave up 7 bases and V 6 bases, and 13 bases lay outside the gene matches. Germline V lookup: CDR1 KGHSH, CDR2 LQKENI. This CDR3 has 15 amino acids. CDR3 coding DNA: TGTGCCAGCTCCCCAACGGGACAGGGAATACGAGAGCAGTACTTC. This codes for CASSPTGQGIREQYF.

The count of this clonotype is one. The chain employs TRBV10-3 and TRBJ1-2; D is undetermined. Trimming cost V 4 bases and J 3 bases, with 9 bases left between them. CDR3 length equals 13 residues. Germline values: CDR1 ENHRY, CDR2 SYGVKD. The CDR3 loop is CAISGAEDYGYTF. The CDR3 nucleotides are TGTGCCATCAGTGGGGCGGAGGACTATGGCTACACCTTC.

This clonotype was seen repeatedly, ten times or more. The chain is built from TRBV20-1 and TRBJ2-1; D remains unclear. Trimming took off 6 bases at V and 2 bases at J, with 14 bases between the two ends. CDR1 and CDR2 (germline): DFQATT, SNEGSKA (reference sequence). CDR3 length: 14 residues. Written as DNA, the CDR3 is TGCAGTGCCCAGGTCCAGCATCCCTACAATGAGCAGTTCTTC. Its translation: CSAQVQHPYNEQFF.

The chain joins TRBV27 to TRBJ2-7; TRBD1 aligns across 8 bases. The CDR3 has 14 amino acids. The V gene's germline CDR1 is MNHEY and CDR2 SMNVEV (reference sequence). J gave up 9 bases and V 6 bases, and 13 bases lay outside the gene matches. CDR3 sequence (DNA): TGTGCCAGCAGCATCGGACAGGGAATGGGGGTGCAGTACTTC. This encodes CASSIGQGMGVQYF.

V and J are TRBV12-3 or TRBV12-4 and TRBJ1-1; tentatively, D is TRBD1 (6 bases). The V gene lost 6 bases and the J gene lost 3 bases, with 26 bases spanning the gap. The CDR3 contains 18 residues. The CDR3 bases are TGTGCCAGCAGGACCCGACGACGGGGGCTATTTGCGGACACTGAAGCTTTCTTT. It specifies CASRTRRRGLFADTEAFF.

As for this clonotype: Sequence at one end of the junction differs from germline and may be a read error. The CDR3 loop is CASSEGAGGSYERYF. The CDR3 DNA follows: TGTGCCAGCAGTGAAGGGGCAGGGGGTAGCTACGAGCGGTACTTC. V usage is TRBV6-1 and J usage is TRBJ2-7, with 7 bases that match TRBD1. This CDR3 is built from 15 residues. Germline V lookup: CDR1 MNHNS, CDR2 SASEGT.

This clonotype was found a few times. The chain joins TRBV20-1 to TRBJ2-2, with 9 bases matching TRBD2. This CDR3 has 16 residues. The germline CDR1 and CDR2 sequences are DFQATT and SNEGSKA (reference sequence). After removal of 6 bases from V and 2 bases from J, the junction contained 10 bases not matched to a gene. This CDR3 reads CSAEGSSGSNTGELFF. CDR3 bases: TGCAGTGCGGAGGGCAGTAGCGGGAGTAACACCGGGGAGCTGTTTTTT.

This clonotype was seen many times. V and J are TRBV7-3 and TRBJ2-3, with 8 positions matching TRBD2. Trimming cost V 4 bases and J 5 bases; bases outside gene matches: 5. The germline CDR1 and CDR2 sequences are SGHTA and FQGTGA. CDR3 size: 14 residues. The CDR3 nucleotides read TGTGCCAGCAGCTCGGGACTAGTGAGAGATACGCAGTATTTT. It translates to CASSSGLVRDTQYF.

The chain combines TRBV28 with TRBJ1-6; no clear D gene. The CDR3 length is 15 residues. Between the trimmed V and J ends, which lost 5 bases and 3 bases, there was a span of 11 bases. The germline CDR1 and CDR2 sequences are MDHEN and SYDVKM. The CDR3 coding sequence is TGTGCCAGCAGTCGCCGGACGGGCTATAATTCACCCCTCCACTTT. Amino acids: CASSRRTGYNSPLHF.

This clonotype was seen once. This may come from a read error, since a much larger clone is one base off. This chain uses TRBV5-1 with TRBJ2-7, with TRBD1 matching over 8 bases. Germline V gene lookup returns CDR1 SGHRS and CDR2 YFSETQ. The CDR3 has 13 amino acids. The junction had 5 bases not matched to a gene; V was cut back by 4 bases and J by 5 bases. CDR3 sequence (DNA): TGCGCCAGCAGCGGACAGGGTCCCGACGAGCAGTACTTC. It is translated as CASSGQGPDEQYF.

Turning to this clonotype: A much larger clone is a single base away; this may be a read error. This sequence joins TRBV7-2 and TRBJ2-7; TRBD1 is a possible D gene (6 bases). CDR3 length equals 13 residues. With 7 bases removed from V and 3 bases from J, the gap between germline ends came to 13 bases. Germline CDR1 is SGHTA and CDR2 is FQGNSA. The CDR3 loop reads CASNNRDNYEQYF. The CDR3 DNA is TGTGCCAGCAACAACCGGGACAACTACGAGCAGTACTTC. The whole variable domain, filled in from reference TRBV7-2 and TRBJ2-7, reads GAGVSQSPSNKVTEKGKDVELRCDPISGHTALYWYRQSLGQGLEFLIYFQGNSAPDKSGLPSDRFSAERTGGSVSTLTIQRTQQEDSAVYLCASNNRDNYEQYFGPGTRLTVT.

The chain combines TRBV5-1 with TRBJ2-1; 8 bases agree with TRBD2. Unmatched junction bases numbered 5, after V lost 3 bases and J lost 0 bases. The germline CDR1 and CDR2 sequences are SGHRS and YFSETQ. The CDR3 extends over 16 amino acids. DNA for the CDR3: TGCGCCAGCAGCTGGGTAAGCGGGAGCTCCTACAATGAGCAGTTCTTC. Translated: CASSWVSGSSYNEQFF.

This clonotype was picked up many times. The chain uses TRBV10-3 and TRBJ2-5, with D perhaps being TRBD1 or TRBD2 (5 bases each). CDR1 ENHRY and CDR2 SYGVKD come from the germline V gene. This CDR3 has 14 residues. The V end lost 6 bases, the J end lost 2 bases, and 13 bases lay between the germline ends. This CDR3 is CAISGDGGQETQYF. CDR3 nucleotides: TGTGCCATCAGCGGGGACGGAGGACAAGAGACCCAGTACTTC.

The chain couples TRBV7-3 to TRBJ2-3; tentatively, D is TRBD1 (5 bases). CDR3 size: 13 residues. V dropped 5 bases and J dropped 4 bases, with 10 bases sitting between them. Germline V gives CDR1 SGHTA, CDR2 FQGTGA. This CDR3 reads CASSPPRADTQYF. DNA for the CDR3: TGTGCCAGCAGCCCGCCCAGGGCAGATACGCAGTATTTT.

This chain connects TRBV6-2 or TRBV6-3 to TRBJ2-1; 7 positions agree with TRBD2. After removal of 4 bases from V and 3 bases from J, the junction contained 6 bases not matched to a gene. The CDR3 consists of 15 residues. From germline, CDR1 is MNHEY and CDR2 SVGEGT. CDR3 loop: CASSSISGLYNEQFF. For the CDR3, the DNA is TGTGCCAGCAGTTCGATTAGCGGGCTCTACAATGAGCAGTTCTTC.

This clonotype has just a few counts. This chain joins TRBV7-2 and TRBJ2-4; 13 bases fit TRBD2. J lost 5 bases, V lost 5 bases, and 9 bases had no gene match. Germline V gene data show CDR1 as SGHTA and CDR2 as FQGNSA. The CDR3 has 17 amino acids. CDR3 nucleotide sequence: TGTGCCAGCAGCCCCGGGACTAGCGGGGTAATCGAAAACATTCAGTACTTC. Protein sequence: CASSPGTSGVIENIQYF.

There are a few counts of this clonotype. For the CDR3, the DNA is TGTGCCAGTGTACCGTACACCGGGGAGCTGTTTTTT. Translating it yields CASVPYTGELFF. The chain recombines TRBV28 with TRBJ2-2; no definite D call. CDR1 and CDR2 from the germline V gene are MDHEN and SYDVKM. This CDR3 is 12 amino acids long. Trimming took 9 bases from V and 3 from J, leaving 8 bases between them.

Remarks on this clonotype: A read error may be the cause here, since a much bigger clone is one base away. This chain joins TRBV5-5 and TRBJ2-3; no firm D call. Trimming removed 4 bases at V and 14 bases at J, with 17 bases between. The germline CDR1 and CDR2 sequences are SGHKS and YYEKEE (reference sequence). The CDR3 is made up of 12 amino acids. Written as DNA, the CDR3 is TGTGCCAGCAGCCTGGACGTACTGATCCCGTATTTT. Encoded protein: CASSLDVLIPYF. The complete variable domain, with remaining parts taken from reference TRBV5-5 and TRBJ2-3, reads DAGVTQSPTHLIKTRGQQVTLRCSPISGHKSVSWYQQVLGQGPQFIFQYYEKEERGRGNFPDRFSARQFPNYSSELNVNALLLGDSALYLCASSLDVLIPYFGPGTRLTVL.

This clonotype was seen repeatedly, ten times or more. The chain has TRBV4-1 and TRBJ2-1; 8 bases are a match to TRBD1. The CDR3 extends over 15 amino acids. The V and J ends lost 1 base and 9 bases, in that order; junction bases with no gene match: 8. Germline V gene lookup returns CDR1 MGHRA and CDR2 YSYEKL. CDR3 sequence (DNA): TGCGCCAGCAGCCAAGGGGCAGGGGGCCGTAGTGAGCAGTTCTTC. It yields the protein CASSQGAGGRSEQFF.

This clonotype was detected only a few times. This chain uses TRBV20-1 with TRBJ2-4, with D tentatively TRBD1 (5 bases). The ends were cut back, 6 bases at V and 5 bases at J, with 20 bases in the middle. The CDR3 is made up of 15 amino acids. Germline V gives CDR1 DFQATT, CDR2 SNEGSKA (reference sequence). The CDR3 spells CSAPSPRQGQNIQYF. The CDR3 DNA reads TGCAGTGCCCCCTCCCCCAGGCAGGGCCAAAACATTCAGTACTTC.

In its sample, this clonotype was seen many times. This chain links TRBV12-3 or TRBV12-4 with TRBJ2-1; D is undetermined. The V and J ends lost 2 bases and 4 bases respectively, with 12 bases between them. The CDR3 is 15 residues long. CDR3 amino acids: CASSLSRDLYNEQFF. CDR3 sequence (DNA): TGTGCCAGCAGTTTAAGTAGGGATCTTTACAATGAGCAGTTCTTC.

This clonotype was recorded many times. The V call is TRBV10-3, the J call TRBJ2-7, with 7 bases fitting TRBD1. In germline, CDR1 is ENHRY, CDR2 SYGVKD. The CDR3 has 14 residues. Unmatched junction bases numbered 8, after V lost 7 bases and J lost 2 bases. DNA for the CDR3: TGTGCCATCACTCGGGACAGCCTGACCTACGAGCAGTACTTC. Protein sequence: CAITRDSLTYEQYF.

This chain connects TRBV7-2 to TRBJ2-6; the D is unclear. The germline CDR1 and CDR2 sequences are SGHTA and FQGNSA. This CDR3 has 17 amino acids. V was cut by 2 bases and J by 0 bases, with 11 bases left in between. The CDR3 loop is CASSLTWKFSGANVLTF. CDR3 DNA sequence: TGTGCCAGCAGCTTAACATGGAAGTTCTCTGGGGCCAACGTCCTGACTTTC.

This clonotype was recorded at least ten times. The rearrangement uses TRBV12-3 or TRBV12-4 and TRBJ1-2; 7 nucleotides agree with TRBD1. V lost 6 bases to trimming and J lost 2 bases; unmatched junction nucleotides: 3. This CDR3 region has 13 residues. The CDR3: CASSSGQNYGYTF. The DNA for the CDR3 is TGTGCCAGCAGCTCGGGACAGAACTATGGCTACACCTTC.

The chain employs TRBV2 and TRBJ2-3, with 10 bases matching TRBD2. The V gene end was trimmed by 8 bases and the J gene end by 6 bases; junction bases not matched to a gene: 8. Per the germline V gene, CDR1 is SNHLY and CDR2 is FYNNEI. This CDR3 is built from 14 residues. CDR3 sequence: CASSGTSESDTQYF. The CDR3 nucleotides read TGTGCCAGCTCAGGGACTAGCGAATCGGATACGCAGTATTTT.

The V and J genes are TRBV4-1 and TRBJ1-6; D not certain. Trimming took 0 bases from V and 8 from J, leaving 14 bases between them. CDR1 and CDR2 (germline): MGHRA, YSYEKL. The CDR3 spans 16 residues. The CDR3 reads CASSQETSSLDSPLHF. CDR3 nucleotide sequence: TGCGCCAGCAGCCAAGAAACATCATCGCTGGATTCACCCCTCCACTTT.

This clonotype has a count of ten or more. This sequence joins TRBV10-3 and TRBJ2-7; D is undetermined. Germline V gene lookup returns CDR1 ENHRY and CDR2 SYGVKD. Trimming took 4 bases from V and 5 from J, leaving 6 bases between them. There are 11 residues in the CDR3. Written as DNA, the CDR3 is TGTGCCATCAGTGGTGGGAACGAGCAGTACTTC. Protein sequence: CAISGGNEQYF.